The rows below give T cell receptor beta chains drawn from one sample of a study of T cells in Graves' hyperthyroidism and ophthalmopathy. From the multiplex PCR reads, TCRdb called clonotypes with MiXCR, one entry per CDR3 protein. The sample includes about 710,000 distinct CDR3 sequences, around 17% of them seen just once. Sequenced material: blood. The receptors stem from a young man with Graves' hyperthyroidism. Each CDR3 is given with its conserved first and last residue. The D gene is left open where the match is weak. Size is stated for part of the rows, as once, few or many counts, or as a class when the clone is expanded.

d_gene | j_gene | abundance | v_gene | CDR3aa | CDR3nt
NA | TRBJ1-1 | NA | TRBV28 | CASSTQGTAFF | TGTGCCAGCAGTACACAGGGCACAGCTTTCTTT
NA | TRBJ2-3 | many | TRBV20-1 | CSARVARRFSDTQYF | TGCAGTGCTAGAGTGGCTAGGCGGTTCAGTGATACGCAGTATTTT
NA | TRBJ1-2 | few | TRBV6-4 | CASCDRTEALYGYTF | TGTGCCAGCTGCGACAGGACAGAAGCTCTTTATGGCTACACCTTC
NA | TRBJ1-2 | many | TRBV28 | CASSPDPGVRANYGYTF | TGTGCCAGCAGTCCCGATCCAGGGGTTCGCGCTAACTATGGCTACACCTTC
NA | TRBJ1-1 | few | TRBV29-1 | CSTKGGPNTEAFF | TGCAGCACCAAGGGGGGCCCGAACACTGAAGCTTTCTTT
TRBD2 | TRBJ2-5 | many | TRBV7-6 | CASSLLAGDQETQYF | TGTGCCAGCAGCTTGCTAGCGGGGGACCAAGAGACCCAGTACTTC
NA | TRBJ2-5 | few | TRBV27 | CASSLVHPSKTQYF | TGTGCCAGCAGTTTAGTCCATCCATCGAAGACCCAGTACTTC
TRBD2 | TRBJ2-1 | NA | TRBV20-1 | CSATQSGLAGGAPFNEQFF | TGCAGTGCTACTCAATCGGGACTAGCGGGAGGTGCCCCGTTCAATGAGCAGTTCTTC
TRBD1 | TRBJ1-5 | NA | TRBV6-2/TRBV6-3 | CASGFQDPGQGQPQHF | TGTGCCAGCGGTTTCCAAGACCCGGGACAGGGCCAGCCCCAGCATTTT
TRBD2 | TRBJ2-3 | NA | TRBV27 | CASNRLAGGDTQYF | TGTGCCAGCAACCGACTAGCGGGAGGAGATACGCAGTATTTT
NA | TRBJ1-2 | NA | TRBV20-1 | CSARDVSGQRYGYTF | TGCAGTGCTAGAGATGTGTCAGGTCAACGCTATGGCTACACCTTC
NA | TRBJ1-5 | NA | TRBV5-6 | CASSLRSQPQHF | TGTGCCAGCAGCTTGCGGTCTCAGCCCCAGCATTTT
NA | TRBJ2-5 | few | TRBV3-1 | CASSQRLTQETQYF | TGTGCCAGCAGCCAAAGACTGACACAAGAGACCCAGTACTTC
NA | TRBJ1-3 | NA | TRBV20-1 | CSARRSHSGNTIYF | TGCAGTGCTAGGAGGTCCCACTCTGGAAACACCATATATTTT
NA | TRBJ2-5 | many | TRBV7-2 | CASSRRGDRQETQYF | TGTGCCAGCAGCCGGCGGGGTGATCGCCAAGAGACCCAGTACTTC
TRBD2 | TRBJ2-3 | once | TRBV5-1 | CAGSLTSGRPDTQYF | TGCGCCGGCAGCTTGACTAGCGGGAGACCAGATACGCAGTATTTT
TRBD2 | TRBJ2-3 | many | TRBV18 | CASSPAGGQDTQYF | TGTGCCAGCTCCCCAGCGGGAGGGCAAGATACGCAGTATTTT
NA | TRBJ2-3 | many | TRBV20-1 | CSAMTNPMTTDTQYF | TGCAGTGCTATGACAAACCCTATGACCACAGATACGCAGTATTTT